The 17 T cell receptor beta chains below all came from one sample that was sequenced in a study of cytomegalovirus exposure and HLA in healthy donors. PCR involved 60 Vbeta and 13 Jbeta primers. The repertoire was sequenced with immunoSEQ multiplex PCR; TCRdb's copy has only in-frame clones and lacks some. The profile covers roughly 150,000 clones, with more than 70% appearing a single time and approximately 11% taken by the ten largest. Sequencing was done on a sample of PBMCs. Receptors originate from a man aged 18 to 29 in good health and CMV-seropositive.

This sequence joins TRBV30 and TRBJ2-5; 13 nucleotides match TRBD2. J was trimmed by 4 bases and V by 0 bases; bases with no gene match: 2. Germline V gives CDR1 GTSNPN, CDR2 SVGIG (reference sequence). This CDR3 has 15 amino acids. CDR3 protein: CAWSVLAGGPETQYF. The DNA of the CDR3 is TGTGCCTGGAGTGTACTAGCGGGAGGGCCAGAGACCCAGTACTTC.

In nucleotides, the CDR3 is TGTGCCAGCAGAGCACAGGGGGCTCAAGGCGAGCAGTACTTC. As protein: CASRAQGAQGEQYF. The rearrangement links TRBV28 to TRBJ2-7, with 9 bases identical to TRBD1. Germline V gene lookup returns CDR1 MDHEN and CDR2 SYDVKM. The V and J ends lost 6 bases and 6 bases, in that order; junction bases with no gene match: 9. The CDR3 extends over 14 amino acids.

The chain recombines TRBV7-8 with TRBJ1-1; 12 bases are a match to TRBD1. The V gene end was trimmed by 5 bases and the J gene end by 5 bases; junction bases not matched to a gene: 12. The CDR3 contains 17 residues. Germline V gene sequence: CDR1 SGHVS, CDR2 FQNEAQ. The CDR3 protein is CASSPGQGARWGTEAFF. The CDR3 coding sequence is TGTGCCAGCAGCCCGGGACAGGGGGCGCGATGGGGGACTGAAGCTTTCTTT.

The V call is TRBV29-1, the J call TRBJ2-7, with 10 nucleotides matching TRBD2. The CDR3 runs 12 residues. Trimming cost V 7 bases and J 7 bases; bases outside gene matches: 7. Germline V gene sequence: CDR1 SQVTM, CDR2 ANQGSEA. CDR3 sequence: CSAGTSAWEQYF. The CDR3 region has the DNA TGCAGCGCTGGGACTAGCGCGTGGGAGCAGTACTTC.

This clone was found once. The genes are TRBV6-5 and TRBJ2-7; perhaps TRBD2 as D (5 bases). The CDR3 covers 13 residues. Trimming took 5 bases from V and 2 from J, leaving 10 bases between them. Germline values: CDR1 MNHEY, CDR2 SVGAGI. The CDR3 loop is CASSRTGTYEQYF. The DNA of the CDR3 is TGTGCCAGCAGTCGGACGGGAACCTACGAGCAGTACTTC.

This clone was detected a few times. J is TRBJ2-7 and V is TRBV6-1; tentative D call: TRBD2 (6 bases). Looked up from germline, CDR1 is MNHNS and CDR2 is SASEGT. V was shortened by 0 bases and J by 5 bases, with 20 bases between the two germline ends. This CDR3 comprises 17 residues. In DNA form, the CDR3 reads TGTGCCAGCAGTGAAGCCCTCCGACTAGGTCCGCTGCACGAGCAGTACTTC. Translated: CASSEALRLGPLHEQYF.

There are a few counts of this clone. The genes are TRBV6-6 and TRBJ2-7, with 15 bases identical to TRBD2. The CDR3 has 16 amino acids. V shed 10 bases and J 2 bases; nucleotides not matched to a gene: 9. CDR1 MNHNY and CDR2 SVGAGI come from the germline V gene (reference sequence). The CDR3 loop reads CATDGTSGRRAYEQYF. CDR3 nucleotides: TGTGCCACTGACGGGACTAGCGGGAGGCGGGCCTACGAGCAGTACTTC.

The rearrangement uses TRBV18 and TRBJ2-3; D may be TRBD2 (5 bases). The CDR3 has 13 residues. Germline V CDR1 and CDR2: KGHSH, LQKENI. V was cut by 5 bases and J by 6 bases, with 12 bases left in between. As DNA, the CDR3 is TGTGCCAGCTCATGGGAGATAGCGGATACGCAGTATTTT. Its protein is CASSWEIADTQYF.

The chain employs TRBV7-2 and TRBJ2-1; a possible D gene is TRBD1 (6 bases). Germline V gene data show CDR1 as SGHTA and CDR2 as FQGNSA. The V and J ends lost 3 bases and 6 bases respectively, with 12 bases between them. The CDR3 sequence is 14 residues long. In nucleotides, the CDR3 is TGTGCCAGCAGCTTCAGCAGGGGCGGCAATGAGCAGTTCTTC. This translates into CASSFSRGGNEQFF.

Note on this clone: Mismatch with germline at one junction end may stem from a read error. The V and J genes are TRBV15 and TRBJ2-7, with D maybe TRBD1 (5 bases). The germline V gene encodes CDR1 LNHNV and CDR2 YYDKDF (reference sequence). The length of the CDR3 is 13 residues. Here the CDR3 reads CATSREGGLGQCF. The DNA for the CDR3 is TGTGCCACCAGCAGAGAAGGTGGCCTGGGGCAGTGCTTC. Looking up the rest from reference TRBV15 and TRBJ2-7 gives the full variable domain: DAMVIQNPRYQVTQFGKPVTLSCSQTLNHNVMYWYQQKSSQAPKLLFHYYDKDFNNEADTPDNFQSRRPNTSFCFLDIRSPGLGDTAMYLCATSREGGLGQCFGPGTRLTVT.

Written as DNA, the CDR3 is TGTGCCAGCAGCTACAGGGGCCGTAAAAGCACAGATACGCAGTATTTT. Protein: CASSYRGRKSTDTQYF. J is TRBJ2-3 and V is TRBV11-2; TRBD1 matches at 7 bases. The trim removed 4 bases at V and 0 bases at J, leaving 7 bases unmatched. The CDR3 loop spans 16 amino acids. Germline lookup yields CDR1 SGHAT and CDR2 FQNNGV. The full variable domain, in which reference TRBV11-2 and TRBJ2-3 provide the parts outside the CDR3, is EAGVAQSPRYKIIEKRQSVAFWCNPISGHATLYWYQQILGQGPKLLIQFQNNGVVDDSQLPKDRFSAERLKGVDSTLKIQPAKLEDSAVYLCASSYRGRKSTDTQYFGPGTRLTVL.

The gene calls are TRBV5-1 and TRBJ1-1; D call uncertain. Germline assignment: CDR1 SGHRS and CDR2 YFSETQ. V was shortened by 0 bases and J by 0 bases, with 9 bases between the two germline ends. The CDR3 runs to 15 residues. Here the CDR3 DNA reads TGCGCCAGCAGCTTGGGCGGTAGAATGAACACTGAAGCTTTCTTT. Translated, it gives CASSLGGRMNTEAFF.

The chain combines TRBV28 with TRBJ1-5; 10 positions agree with TRBD1. Trimming cost V 7 bases and J 3 bases; bases outside gene matches: 15. CDR1 is MDHEN and CDR2 is SYDVKM in the germline V gene. The CDR3 totals 18 residues. CDR3 protein: CASNKYWGQGIPNQPQHF. The CDR3, as DNA: TGTGCCAGCAACAAATATTGGGGACAGGGGATTCCCAATCAGCCCCAGCATTTT.

This clone was observed a handful of times. The rearrangement links TRBV28 to TRBJ1-2; TRBD1 matches at 7 bases. The CDR3 is 14 amino acids. Germline values: CDR1 MDHEN, CDR2 SYDVKM. Trimming cost V 3 bases and J 4 bases; bases outside gene matches: 5. The CDR3 DNA is TGTGCCAGCAGTTTCGACAGGGCCCCCTATGGCTACACCTTC. Translating gives CASSFDRAPYGYTF.

The chain carries TRBV6-6 and TRBJ2-7; D might be TRBD1 (6 bases). The germline gives CDR1 MNHNY, CDR2 SVGAGI (reference sequence). CDR3 length equals 11 residues. Trimming removed 6 bases at V and 6 bases at J, with 9 bases between. CDR3 coding DNA: TGTGCCAGCAGCAGGGGTGGCGAGCAGTACTTC. This encodes CASSRGGEQYF.

This clone was picked up one time. V gene TRBV7-4 combines with J gene TRBJ2-2; 8 bases line up with TRBD2. The J segment lost 4 bases and the V segment lost 1 base, leaving 5 bases of the junction unmatched. CDR1 and CDR2 from the germline V gene are SGHVT and SQSDAQ. CDR3 length: 16 residues. In DNA, the CDR3 is TGTGCCAGCAGCTTAGTTCGGCTAGCGGGCACCGGGGAGCTGTTTTTT. Translating gives CASSLVRLAGTGELFF.

This clone was observed a handful of times. The V gene is TRBV28, the J gene TRBJ1-2; D gene ambiguous. CDR1 is MDHEN and CDR2 is SYDVKM in the germline V gene. The CDR3 spans 12 residues. Deletions cut 5 bases from V and 6 bases from J, with 10 bases between. The CDR3 sequence is CASSLGRHGYTF. CDR3 nucleotide sequence: TGTGCCAGCAGTCTGGGGAGACATGGCTACACCTTC.